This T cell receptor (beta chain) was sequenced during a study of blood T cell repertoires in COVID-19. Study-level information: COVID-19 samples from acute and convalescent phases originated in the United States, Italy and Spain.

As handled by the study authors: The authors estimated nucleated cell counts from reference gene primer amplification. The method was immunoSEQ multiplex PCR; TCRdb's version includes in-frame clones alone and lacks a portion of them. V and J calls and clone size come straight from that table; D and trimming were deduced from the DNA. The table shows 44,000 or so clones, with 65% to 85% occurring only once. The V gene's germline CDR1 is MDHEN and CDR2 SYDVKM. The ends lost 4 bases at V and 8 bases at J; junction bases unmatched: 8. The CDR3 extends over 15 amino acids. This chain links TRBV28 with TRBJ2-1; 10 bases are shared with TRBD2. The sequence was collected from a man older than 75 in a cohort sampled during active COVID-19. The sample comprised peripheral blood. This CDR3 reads CASSSHSSGGYEQFF. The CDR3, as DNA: TGTGCCAGCAGTTCTCATAGTAGCGGGGGGTATGAGCAGTTCTTC.